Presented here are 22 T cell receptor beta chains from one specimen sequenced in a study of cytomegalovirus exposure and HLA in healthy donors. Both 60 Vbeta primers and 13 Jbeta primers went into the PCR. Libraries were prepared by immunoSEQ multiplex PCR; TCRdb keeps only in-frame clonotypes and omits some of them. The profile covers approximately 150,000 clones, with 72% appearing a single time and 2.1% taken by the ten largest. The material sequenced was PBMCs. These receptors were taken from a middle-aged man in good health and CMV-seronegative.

The CDR3 sequence: CASSQDRTDSYGYTF. The DNA for the CDR3 is TGCGCCAGCAGCCAAGATAGAACTGACTCCTATGGCTACACCTTC. The V and J genes are TRBV4-1 and TRBJ1-2, with D hard to call. The CDR3 is 15 amino acids. Trimming shortened V by 0 bases and J by 4 bases, and 12 bases separated the two germline ends. The germline CDR1 and CDR2 sequences are MGHRA and YSYEKL.

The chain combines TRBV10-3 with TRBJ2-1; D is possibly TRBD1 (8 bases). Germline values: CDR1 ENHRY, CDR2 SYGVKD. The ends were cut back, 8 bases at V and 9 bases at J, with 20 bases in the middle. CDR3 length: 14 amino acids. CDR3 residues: CAIQTGGEWSEQFF. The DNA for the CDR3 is TGTGCCATCCAAACAGGGGGGGAGTGGAGTGAGCAGTTCTTC.

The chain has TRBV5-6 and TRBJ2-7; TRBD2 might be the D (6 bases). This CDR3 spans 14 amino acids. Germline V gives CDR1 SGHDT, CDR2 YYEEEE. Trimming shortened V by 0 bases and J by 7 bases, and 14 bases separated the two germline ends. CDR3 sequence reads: CASSLVAGSGEQYF. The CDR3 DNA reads TGTGCCAGCAGCTTGGTGGCGGGGTCGGGGGAGCAGTACTTC.

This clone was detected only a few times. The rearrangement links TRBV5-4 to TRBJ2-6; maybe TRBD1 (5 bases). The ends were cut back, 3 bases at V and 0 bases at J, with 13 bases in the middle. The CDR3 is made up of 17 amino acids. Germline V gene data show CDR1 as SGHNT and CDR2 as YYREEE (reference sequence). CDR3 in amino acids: CASSSDSYFSGANVLTF. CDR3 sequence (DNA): TGTGCCAGCAGCTCCGACAGCTATTTCTCTGGGGCCAACGTCCTGACTTTC.

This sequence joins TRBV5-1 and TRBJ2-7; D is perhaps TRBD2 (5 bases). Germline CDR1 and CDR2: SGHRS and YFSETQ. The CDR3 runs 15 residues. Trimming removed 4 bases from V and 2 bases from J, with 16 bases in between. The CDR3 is CASSGGLAPPYEQYF. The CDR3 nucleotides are TGCGCCAGCAGCGGTGGGCTAGCTCCTCCCTACGAGCAGTACTTC.

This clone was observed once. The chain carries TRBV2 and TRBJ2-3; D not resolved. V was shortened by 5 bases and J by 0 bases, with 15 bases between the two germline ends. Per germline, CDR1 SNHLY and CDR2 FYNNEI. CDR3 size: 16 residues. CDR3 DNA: TGTGCCAGCAGTTACCCCAGGTTCTCTAGCACAGATACGCAGTATTTT. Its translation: CASSYPRFSSTDTQYF.

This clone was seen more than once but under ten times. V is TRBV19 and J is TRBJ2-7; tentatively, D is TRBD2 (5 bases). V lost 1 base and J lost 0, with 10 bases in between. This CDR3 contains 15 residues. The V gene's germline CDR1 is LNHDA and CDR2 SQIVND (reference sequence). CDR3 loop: CASSIVPGSSYEQYF. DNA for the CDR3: TGTGCCAGTAGTATAGTCCCTGGGAGCTCCTACGAGCAGTACTTC.

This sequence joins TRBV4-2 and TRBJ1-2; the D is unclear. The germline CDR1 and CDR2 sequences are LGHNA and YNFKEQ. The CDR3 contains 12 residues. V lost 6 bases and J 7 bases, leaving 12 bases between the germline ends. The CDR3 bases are TGTGCCAGCAGAGACTTTATGTGTGGCTACACCTTC. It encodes CASRDFMCGYTF.

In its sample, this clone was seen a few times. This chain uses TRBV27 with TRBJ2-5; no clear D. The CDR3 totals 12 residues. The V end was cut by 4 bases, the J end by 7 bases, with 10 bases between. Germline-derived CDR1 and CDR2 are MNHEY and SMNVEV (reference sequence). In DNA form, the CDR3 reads TGTGCCAGCAGTTCCCGACCGGGGACCCAGTACTTC. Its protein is CASSSRPGTQYF.

CDR3 loop: CASSVTGGTSYEQYF. In DNA, the CDR3 is TGTGCCAGCAGTGTAACAGGGGGGACCTCCTACGAGCAGTACTTC. V usage is TRBV28 and J usage is TRBJ2-7, with TRBD1 matching 8 bases. CDR1 MDHEN and CDR2 SYDVKM come from the germline V gene. There are 15 residues in the CDR3. V shed 5 bases, J shed 0 bases, and the junction held 6 bases outside the gene matches.

The CDR3 coding sequence is TGTGCCAGCAGCTCCCGGGACAGGGGTGGAACTAATGAAAAACTGTTTTTT. Translating it yields CASSSRDRGGTNEKLFF. The V call is TRBV5-6, the J call TRBJ1-4; 10 nucleotides line up with TRBD1. Trimming removed 3 bases from V and 1 base from J; junction bases left unmatched: 6. Germline CDR1 reads SGHDT; CDR2 reads YYEEEE. The CDR3 runs to 17 residues.

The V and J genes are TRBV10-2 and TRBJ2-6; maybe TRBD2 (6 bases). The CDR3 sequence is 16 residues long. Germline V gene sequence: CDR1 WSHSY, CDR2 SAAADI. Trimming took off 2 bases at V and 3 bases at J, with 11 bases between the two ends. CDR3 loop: CASSEAPGSGANVLTF. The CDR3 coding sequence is TGCGCCAGCAGTGAGGCCCCCGGGAGTGGGGCCAACGTCCTGACTTTC.

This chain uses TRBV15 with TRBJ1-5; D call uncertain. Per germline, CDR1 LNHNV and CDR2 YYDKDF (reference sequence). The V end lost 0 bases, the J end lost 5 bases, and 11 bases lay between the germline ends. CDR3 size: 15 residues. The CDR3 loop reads CATSRDRGLDQPQHF. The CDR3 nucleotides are TGTGCCACCAGCAGAGATCGAGGGTTGGATCAGCCCCAGCATTTT.

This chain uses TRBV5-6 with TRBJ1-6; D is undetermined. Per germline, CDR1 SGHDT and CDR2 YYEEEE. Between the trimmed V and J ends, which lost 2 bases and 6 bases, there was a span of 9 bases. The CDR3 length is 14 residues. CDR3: CASSFPHSNSPLHF. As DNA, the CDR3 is TGTGCCAGCAGCTTCCCCCACTCTAATTCACCCCTCCACTTT.

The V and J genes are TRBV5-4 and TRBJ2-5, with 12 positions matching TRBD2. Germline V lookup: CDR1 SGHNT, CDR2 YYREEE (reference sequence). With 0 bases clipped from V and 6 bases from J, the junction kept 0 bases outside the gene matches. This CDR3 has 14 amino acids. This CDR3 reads CASSLGTSGKTQYF. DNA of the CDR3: TGTGCCAGCAGCTTGGGGACTAGCGGGAAGACCCAGTACTTC.

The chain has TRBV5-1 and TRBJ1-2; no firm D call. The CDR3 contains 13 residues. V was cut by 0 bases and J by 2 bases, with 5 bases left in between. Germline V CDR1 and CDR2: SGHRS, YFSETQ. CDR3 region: CASSLAQNYGYTF. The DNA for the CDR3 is TGCGCCAGCAGCTTGGCCCAGAACTATGGCTACACCTTC.

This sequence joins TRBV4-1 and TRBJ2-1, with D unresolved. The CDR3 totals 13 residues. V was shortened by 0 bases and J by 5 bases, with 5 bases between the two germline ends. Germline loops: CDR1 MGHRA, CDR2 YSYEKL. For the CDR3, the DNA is TGCGCCAGCAGCCAAGATACAGACAATGAGCAGTTCTTC. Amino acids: CASSQDTDNEQFF.

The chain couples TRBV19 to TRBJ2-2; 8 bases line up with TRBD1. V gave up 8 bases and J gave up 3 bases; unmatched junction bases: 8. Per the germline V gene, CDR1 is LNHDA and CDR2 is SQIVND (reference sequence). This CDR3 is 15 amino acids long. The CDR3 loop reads CASAFGQGDTGELFF. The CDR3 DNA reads TGTGCCAGTGCATTTGGACAGGGTGACACCGGGGAGCTGTTTTTT. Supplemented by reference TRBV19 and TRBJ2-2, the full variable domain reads DGGITQSPKYLFRKEGQNVTLSCEQNLNHDAMYWYRQDPGQGLRLIYYSQIVNDFQKGDIAEGYSVSREKKESFPLTVTSAQKNPTAFYLCASAFGQGDTGELFFGEGSRLTVL.

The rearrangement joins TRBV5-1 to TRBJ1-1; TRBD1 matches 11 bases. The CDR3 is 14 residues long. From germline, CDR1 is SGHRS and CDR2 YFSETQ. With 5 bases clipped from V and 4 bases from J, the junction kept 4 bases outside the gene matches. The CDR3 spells CASRGQGEGTEAFF. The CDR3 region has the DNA TGCGCCAGCAGGGGACAGGGGGAAGGCACTGAAGCTTTCTTT. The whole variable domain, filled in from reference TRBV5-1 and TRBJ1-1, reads KAGVTQTPRYLIKTRGQQVTLSCSPISGHRSVSWYQQTPGQGLQFLFEYFSETQRNKGNFPGRFSGRQFSNSRSEMNVSTLELGDSALYLCASRGQGEGTEAFFGQGTRLTVV.

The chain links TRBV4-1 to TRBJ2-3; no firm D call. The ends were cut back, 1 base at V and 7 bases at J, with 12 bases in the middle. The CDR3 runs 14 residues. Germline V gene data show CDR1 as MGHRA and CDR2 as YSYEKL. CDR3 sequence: CASSQAFSQYTQYF. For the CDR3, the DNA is TGCGCCAGCAGCCAAGCCTTTTCCCAGTATACGCAGTATTTT.

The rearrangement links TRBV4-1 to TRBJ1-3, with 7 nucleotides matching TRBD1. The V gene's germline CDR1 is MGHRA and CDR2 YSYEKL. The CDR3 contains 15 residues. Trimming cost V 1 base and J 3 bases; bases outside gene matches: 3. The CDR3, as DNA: TGCGCCAGCAGCCAAGGGGCAGGGGGTGGAAACACCATATATTTT. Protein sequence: CASSQGAGGGNTIYF.

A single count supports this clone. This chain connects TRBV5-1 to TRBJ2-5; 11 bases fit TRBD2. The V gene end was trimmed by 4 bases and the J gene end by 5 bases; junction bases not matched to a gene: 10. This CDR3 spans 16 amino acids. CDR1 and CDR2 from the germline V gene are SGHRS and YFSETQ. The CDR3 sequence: CASSPISGGAWETQYF. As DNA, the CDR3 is TGCGCCAGCAGCCCTATTAGCGGGGGGGCTTGGGAGACCCAGTACTTC.